These 2 T cell receptor beta chains were sequenced from one sample in a study of early T cells in non-severe SARS-CoV-2 infection. TCRdb fed the 5' RACE reads into MiXCR, producing one record per CDR3 protein. The sample yields fewer than 60,000 distinct CDR3 sequences, over 3.5% seen once. The sample comprised whole blood. The receptors originated from an adult who was a healthcare worker with PCR-confirmed SARS-CoV-2 infection or an uninfected control (not recorded which).

This clonotype was detected many times. Relative to the germline gene, one junction end is altered; a read error may explain this. This chain uses TRBV20-1 with TRBJ1-1; 7 bases line up with TRBD1. Looked up from germline, CDR1 is DFQATT and CDR2 is SNEGSKA (reference sequence). The CDR3 is made up of 17 amino acids. CDR3 sequence: CSALPWDSPQMKTEAFF. The DNA of the CDR3 is TGCAGTGCGCTACCTTGGGACAGCCCCCAAATGAAGACTGAAGCTTTCTTT.

The sample holds many counts of this clonotype. The chain is built from TRBV4-3 and TRBJ2-2; 9 bases line up with TRBD2. The CDR3 length is 18 residues. With V trimmed by 4 bases and J by 7 bases, 16 bases remained unmatched. Germline CDR1 and CDR2: LGHNA and YSLEER. The CDR3 nucleotides are TGCGCCAGCAGCCCAGGAAGGCTAGCGGGACCGGAGGTCGGGGAGCTGTTTTTT. It specifies CASSPGRLAGPEVGELFF.